This entry lists 27 T cell receptor beta chains sequenced from one sample in a study of blood T cell repertoires in COVID-19. Generated by immunoSEQ multiplex PCR, the TCRdb table keeps only in-frame clones and is missing some. Of about 260,000 clones in the sample, more than 85% were seen once. Sequencing was done on a sample of peripheral blood. Receptors originate from a man between 18 and 29 years old with active or convalescent COVID-19.

The chain employs TRBV7-9 and TRBJ2-1; D uncertain. CDR3 length: 12 amino acids. Germline lookup yields CDR1 SEHNR and CDR2 FQNEAQ (reference sequence). Between the trimmed V and J ends, which lost 3 bases and 9 bases, there was a span of 9 bases. The CDR3 spells CASSFKLPEQFF. The CDR3 DNA reads TGTGCCAGCAGCTTTAAGCTACCTGAGCAGTTCTTC. Full variable domain (remainder filled in from reference TRBV7-9 and TRBJ2-1): DTGVSQNPRHKITKRGQNVTFRCDPISEHNRLYWYRQTLGQGPEFLTYFQNEAQLEKSRLLSDRFSAERPKGSFSTLEIQRTEQGDSAMYLCASSFKLPEQFFGPGTRLTVL.

The DNA for the CDR3 is TGTGCCAGCAGCCAACCTCGGAGGACAGAAAAAAACACTGAAGCTTTCTTT. It codes for CASSQPRRTEKNTEAFF. This chain joins TRBV7-2 and TRBJ1-1; maybe TRBD1 (6 bases). V dropped 5 bases and J dropped 2 bases, with 21 bases sitting between them. There are 17 residues in the CDR3. Germline loops: CDR1 SGHTA, CDR2 FQGNSA.

This clone was picked up one time. The CDR3 sequence: CASSEVPDTQYF. DNA of the CDR3: TGTGCCAGCAGTGAAGTTCCGGATACGCAGTATTTT. The rearrangement joins TRBV2 to TRBJ2-3; D gene uncertain. Trimming took 1 base from V and 6 from J, leaving 5 bases between them. The germline V gene encodes CDR1 SNHLY and CDR2 FYNNEI. The CDR3 extends over 12 amino acids. Using reference TRBV2 and TRBJ2-3 for the parts outside the CDR3, the full variable domain is EPEVTQTPSHQVTQMGQEVILRCVPISNHLYFYWYRQILGQKVEFLVSFYNNEISEKSEIFDDQFSVERPDGSNFTLKIRSTKLEDSAMYFCASSEVPDTQYFGPGTRLTVL.

CDR3 sequence: CASSPIYSGDSGNTIYF. In DNA, the CDR3 is TGTGCCAGCTCACCCATCTACTCAGGGGACTCTGGAAACACCATATATTTT. The chain combines TRBV18 with TRBJ1-3; D perhaps matches TRBD1 (6 bases). Germline lookup yields CDR1 KGHSH and CDR2 LQKENI. The CDR3 loop spans 17 amino acids. The V gene lost 3 bases and the J gene lost 0 bases, with 15 bases spanning the gap.

The CDR3 is CATSRSGGGQETQYF. The CDR3, as DNA: TGTGCCACCAGCCGGAGCGGGGGCGGACAAGAGACCCAGTACTTC. The chain joins TRBV15 to TRBJ2-5, with 8 bases identical to TRBD2. The CDR3 has 15 residues. Trimming at V came to 5 bases and at J to 2 bases, leaving 7 bases not matched to a gene. CDR1 and CDR2 (germline): LNHNV, YYDKDF (reference sequence). The whole variable domain, remainder taken from reference TRBV15 and TRBJ2-5, is DAMVIQNPRYQVTQFGKPVTLSCSQTLNHNVMYWYQQKSSQAPKLLFHYYDKDFNNEADTPDNFQSRRPNTSFCFLDIRSPGLGDTAMYLCATSRSGGGQETQYFGPGTRLLVL.

The J gene is TRBJ2-5, the V gene TRBV5-1; 7 bases align to TRBD1. The ends lost 4 bases at V and 4 bases at J; junction bases unmatched: 10. The CDR3 totals 15 residues. The germline gives CDR1 SGHRS, CDR2 YFSETQ. The CDR3 is CASSARQGRGETQYF. The CDR3 DNA follows: TGCGCCAGCAGCGCCCGACAGGGCCGGGGAGAGACCCAGTACTTC.

This chain joins TRBV5-1 and TRBJ2-1; TRBD1 matches 10 bases. Germline loops: CDR1 SGHRS, CDR2 YFSETQ. The CDR3 runs to 14 residues. The trim removed 4 bases at V and 5 bases at J, leaving 3 bases unmatched. The CDR3 protein is CASSPGQGDNEQFF. The CDR3 nucleotides are TGCGCCAGCAGCCCAGGACAGGGGGACAATGAGCAGTTCTTC.

This clone showed up just once. The V gene is TRBV7-3, the J gene TRBJ2-3; no reliable D call. V lost 2 bases and J lost 2, with 23 bases in between. The CDR3 totals 19 residues. Germline V gene data show CDR1 as SGHTA and CDR2 as FQGTGA. The CDR3, as DNA: TGTGCCAGCAGCTTACGTCGACCCCTCCGAAATCAGGTCACAGATACGCAGTATTTT. Protein: CASSLRRPLRNQVTDTQYF.

The gene calls are TRBV28 and TRBJ1-4; TRBD1 matches at 7 bases. The CDR3 length is 15 residues. The J segment lost 7 bases and the V segment lost 4 bases, leaving 9 bases of the junction unmatched. Looked up from germline, CDR1 is MDHEN and CDR2 is SYDVKM. This CDR3 is CASSSPTGYGEKLFF. CDR3 nucleotide sequence: TGTGCCAGCAGTTCCCCGACAGGGTACGGTGAAAAACTGTTTTTT.

The V gene is TRBV28, the J gene TRBJ1-2; tentative D call: TRBD1 (5 bases). From germline, CDR1 is MDHEN and CDR2 SYDVKM. Trimming left V 6 bases short and J 8 bases short, with 22 bases between. This CDR3 region has 15 residues. CDR3 DNA sequence: TGTGCCAGCAGCGGGAGAGGGGTTGATTCCTACGGCTACACCTTC. It codes for CASSGRGVDSYGYTF.

V and J are TRBV7-3 and TRBJ2-1, with 8 bases aligning to TRBD2. This CDR3 has 14 residues. The V and J ends lost 2 bases and 8 bases, in that order; junction bases with no gene match: 5. Germline CDR1 is SGHTA and CDR2 is FQGTGA. CDR3 sequence (DNA): TGTGCCAGCAGCTTAGTCCCGGGAGGGGATGAGCAGTTCTTC. Encoded protein: CASSLVPGGDEQFF.

The rearrangement joins TRBV28 to TRBJ2-1; D may be TRBD1 (5 bases). Between the trimmed V and J ends, which lost 7 bases and 5 bases, there was a span of 12 bases. Germline-derived CDR1 and CDR2 are MDHEN and SYDVKM. This CDR3 is built from 13 residues. The CDR3 protein is CASTLGQDNEQFF. In DNA form, the CDR3 reads TGTGCCAGCACCCTGGGGCAGGACAATGAGCAGTTCTTC.

The chain employs TRBV29-1 and TRBJ2-3; 9 bases agree with TRBD2. The CDR3 spans 13 residues. J lost 3 bases, V lost 4 bases, and 2 bases had no gene match. CDR1 and CDR2 (germline): SQVTM, ANQGSEA. In nucleotides, the CDR3 is TGCAGCGTTGCTAGCGGGATTACAGATACGCAGTATTTT. Amino acid sequence: CSVASGITDTQYF.

The CDR3 spells CASSLDETAQETQYF. CDR3 nucleotides: TGTGCCAGCAGCTTAGATGAGACAGCCCAAGAGACCCAGTACTTC. This chain uses TRBV7-2 with TRBJ2-5; D possibly corresponds to TRBD1 (5 bases). Germline CDR1 reads SGHTA; CDR2 reads FQGNSA. The CDR3 covers 15 residues. V was cut by 1 base and J by 1 base, with 10 bases left in between. Variable domain in full (rest from reference TRBV7-2 and TRBJ2-5): GAGVSQSPSNKVTEKGKDVELRCDPISGHTALYWYRQSLGQGLEFLIYFQGNSAPDKSGLPSDRFSAERTGGSVSTLTIQRTQQEDSAVYLCASSLDETAQETQYFGPGTRLLVL.

This chain uses TRBV10-3 with TRBJ2-7; the match to TRBD1 covers 7 bases. V lost 6 bases to trimming and J lost 6 bases; unmatched junction nucleotides: 17. The germline CDR1 and CDR2 sequences are ENHRY and SYGVKD. The CDR3 is 16 residues long. The CDR3 loop reads CAISLTGADQIAEQYF. CDR3 nucleotide sequence: TGTGCCATCAGCCTAACAGGGGCAGACCAAATTGCCGAGCAGTACTTC.

The chain is built from TRBV7-6 and TRBJ2-3; 11 nucleotides match TRBD1. The V segment lost 5 bases and the J segment 2 bases; nucleotides outside the gene matches: 24. CDR3 length: 22 amino acids. CDR1 SGHVS and CDR2 FNYEAQ come from the germline V gene. For the CDR3, the DNA is TGTGCCAGCAGCACATCCCAGCCCCCGGACAGGGGGCCGAGGAGATCCACAGATACGCAGTATTTT. Translated, it gives CASSTSQPPDRGPRRSTDTQYF.

This clone turned up a few times. The chain recombines TRBV6-4 with TRBJ1-5; D perhaps matches TRBD1 (5 bases). Per the germline V gene, CDR1 is MRHNA and CDR2 is SNTAGT. Trimming cost V 5 bases and J 3 bases, with 11 bases left between them. The CDR3 sequence is 14 residues long. The CDR3 region has the DNA TGTGCCAGCAGTCCACAGGTTTCCAATCAGCCCCAGCATTTT. Encoded protein: CASSPQVSNQPQHF.

This rearrangement joins TRBV6-5 to TRBJ1-5; maybe TRBD1 (6 bases). V was pared by 5 bases and J by 6 bases, with 17 bases between. This CDR3 comprises 15 residues. Germline CDR1 reads MNHEY; CDR2 reads SVGAGI. CDR3 in amino acids: CASSPRAQGGQPQHF. CDR3 DNA sequence: TGTGCCAGCAGTCCCAGGGCACAGGGTGGTCAGCCCCAGCATTTT.

The gene calls are TRBV5-6 and TRBJ1-2; 8 bases line up with TRBD1. Trimming at V came to 5 bases and at J to 7 bases, leaving 7 bases not matched to a gene. The CDR3 totals 13 residues. The germline V gene has CDR1 SGHDT and CDR2 YYEEEE. DNA of the CDR3: TGTGCCAGCAGGAACAGGGGGTTGGGTGGCTACACCTTC. This gives the protein CASRNRGLGGYTF.

The chain employs TRBV7-2 and TRBJ2-5; D unclear. The CDR3 has 13 amino acids. CDR1 SGHTA and CDR2 FQGNSA come from the germline V gene. Trimming stripped 6 bases from V and 2 bases from J, with 10 bases between. The CDR3 DNA reads as TGTGCCAGCAGTAATAACTATCAAGAGACCCAGTACTTC. Translation: CASSNNYQETQYF.

The rearrangement uses TRBV28 and TRBJ1-2, with D unresolved. The germline V and J ends were trimmed by 1 base and 2 bases, with 8 bases remaining between them. CDR1 is MDHEN, CDR2 SYDVKM, per germline. The CDR3 runs to 14 residues. CDR3 nucleotide sequence: TGTGCCAGCAGTTTATACGGGGAAAACTATGGCTACACCTTC. Amino acids: CASSLYGENYGYTF.

The chain joins TRBV12-3 or TRBV12-4 to TRBJ1-2, with unresolved D. Trimming stripped 2 bases from V and 3 bases from J, with 4 bases between. This CDR3 spans 12 amino acids. CDR3 in amino acids: CASSLQYYGYTF. For the CDR3, the DNA is TGTGCCAGCAGTTTACAGTACTATGGCTACACCTTC.

The chain links TRBV12-3 or TRBV12-4 to TRBJ1-1; D unresolved. Trimming shortened V by 8 bases and J by 1 base, and 11 bases separated the two germline ends. The CDR3 totals 13 residues. The CDR3 DNA sequence: TGTGCCAGCGGCGGACTTTCGAACACTGAAGCTTTCTTT. Residues: CASGGLSNTEAFF.

The rearrangement uses TRBV10-3 and TRBJ2-3; 8 nucleotides match TRBD2. Germline V CDR1 and CDR2: ENHRY, SYGVKD. V was clipped by 8 bases and J by 4 bases; unmatched bases: 5. The CDR3 covers 13 residues. CDR3 in amino acids: CAIGAGGADTQYF. The CDR3 DNA reads as TGTGCCATCGGGGCGGGGGGAGCAGATACGCAGTATTTT.

The genes are TRBV11-2 and TRBJ2-5, with unresolved D. Between the trimmed V and J ends, which lost 5 bases and 4 bases, there was a span of 5 bases. Germline V gene data show CDR1 as SGHAT and CDR2 as FQNNGV. This CDR3 region has 11 residues. CDR3 sequence reads: CASSPGETQYF. The CDR3 region has the DNA TGTGCCAGCAGCCCCGGAGAGACCCAGTACTTC.

This chain joins TRBV9 and TRBJ1-5, with a tentative D call TRBD1 (5 bases). Germline V CDR1 and CDR2: SGDLS, YYNGEE. The CDR3 contains 13 residues. Trimming pared 2 bases from V and 7 bases from J, leaving 10 bases between. DNA of the CDR3: TGTGCCAGCAGCGTGCAGGGTGGACAGCCCCAGCATTTT. This sequence encodes CASSVQGGQPQHF.

The chain combines TRBV18 with TRBJ2-1; no reliable D call. CDR1 and CDR2 (germline): KGHSH, LQKENI. Trimming removed 2 bases from V and 9 bases from J, with 8 bases in between. The CDR3 spans 12 residues. The CDR3, as DNA: TGTGCCAGCTCACCAGGAGCCGGTGAGCAGTTCTTC. Translating it yields CASSPGAGEQFF.